The clone carrying this TCR beta chain was seen only a few times. PCR was performed a second time for roughly 7 to 11 cycles using a sample-barcoded 5' primer and a J-beta primer mix. Using its own MiXCR run on the 5' RACE reads, TCRdb lists one record per CDR3 protein. The table lists 800,000 to 1,000,000 distinct CDR3 sequences, around 48% of them singletons. The CDR3 runs 16 residues. With V trimmed by 0 bases and J by 4 bases, 2 bases remained unmatched. Looked up from germline, CDR1 is LGHNA and CDR2 is YSLEER. A minimum of 7 million PBMCs was isolated per sample. The entry originates in a study of blood T cells in healthy people across ages.

The V and J genes are TRBV4-3 and TRBJ2-3; 12 positions agree with TRBD1. Sequenced input: blood. The TCR originated in a man aged 25-40 years in good health. CDR3 nucleotide sequence: TGCGCCAGCAGCCAAGAGGGACAGGGGGCGGCAGATACGCAGTATTTT. Translated: CASSQEGQGAADTQYF.